This TCR beta chain was documented in a study of blood T cell repertoires in COVID-19. Study information: Samples representing acute and convalescent COVID-19 were sourced from the United States, Italy and Spain. Sample material is recorded as cDNA or gDNA derived from T cells, B-cell-depleted T cells, or PBMCs.

The count of this clone is one. V was shortened by 3 bases and J by 1 base, with 10 bases between the two germline ends. The CDR3 has 15 amino acids. The germline gives CDR1 MNHEY, CDR2 SMNVEV (reference sequence). Original methodology: Estimation of nucleated cell counts relied on the amplification of reference gene primers. Clones were read by immunoSEQ multiplex PCR, and TCRdb kept only the in-frame ones, dropping some. V and J calls and clone size are as listed in that table; D and trimming were resolved from the DNA. The sample has 95,000 or so clones, approximately 84% seen once. Sequenced: peripheral blood. This sequence originates from an elderly man with active or convalescent COVID-19. This chain links TRBV27 with TRBJ1-5; unclear D gene. The CDR3 is CASSFVSGSNQPQHF. The CDR3 DNA reads TGTGCCAGCAGTTTCGTTTCGGGAAGCAATCAGCCCCAGCATTTT.